These 20 T cell receptor beta chains share one sample of origin, sequenced in a study of shared clonotypes between healthy human individuals. This table comes from immunoSEQ multiplex PCR, and its TCRdb copy is limited to in-frame clones, with some not included. The sample lists 1,400,000 or so clones, 98% to 99% seen once, with over 0.3% in the top ten. Material for sequencing was naive CD4+ T cells sorted from blood. The subset denotes: CD45RA+ positively selected. These receptors were obtained from a man younger than 40 in good health.

The sample holds one count of this clone. The DNA for the CDR3 is TGTGCCAGCAGCCACCGGGACTCTAACTACGAGCAGTACTTC. Its translation is CASSHRDSNYEQYF. The chain has TRBV7-6 and TRBJ2-7, with TRBD2 as a possible D gene (6 bases). The CDR3 sequence is 14 residues long. Per germline, CDR1 SGHVS and CDR2 FNYEAQ. V dropped 5 bases and J dropped 3 bases, with 14 bases sitting between them.

A note on this clone: The same CDR3 arises from other DNA sequences in this sample as well. CDR3 loop: CASSLNRNTEAFF. DNA of the CDR3: TGTGCCAGCAGCTTAAATAGGAACACTGAAGCTTTCTTT. The chain joins TRBV7-3 to TRBJ1-1; D unclear. This CDR3 contains 13 residues. Germline V gene sequence: CDR1 SGHTA, CDR2 FQGTGA. Trimming removed 1 base from V and 1 base from J, with 4 bases in between.

The chain combines TRBV7-2 with TRBJ1-2; D remains unclear. Trimming removed 6 bases at V and 3 bases at J, with 14 bases between. This CDR3 is 14 amino acids long. Germline-derived CDR1 and CDR2 are SGHTA and FQGNSA. CDR3 bases: TGTGCCAGCAGTCCGGCGATTGGGGACTATGGCTACACCTTC. This sequence encodes CASSPAIGDYGYTF.

The V gene is TRBV28, the J gene TRBJ2-1; D possibly uses TRBD1 or TRBD2 (5 bases each). V lost 3 bases and J lost 12, with 24 bases in between. Germline CDR1 MDHEN, CDR2 SYDVKM. The CDR3 length is 16 residues. The CDR3 is CASSLGGTIRPPAQFF. The DNA for the CDR3 is TGTGCCAGCAGTTTGGGTGGGACCATTCGGCCGCCGGCGCAGTTCTTC.

The chain carries TRBV19 and TRBJ2-3; 10 nucleotides agree with TRBD2. V lost 5 bases, J lost 0 bases, and 2 bases stayed unmatched. The CDR3 is 15 residues long. From germline, CDR1 is LNHDA and CDR2 SQIVND (reference sequence). The CDR3 here is CASSVSGGSTDTQYF. CDR3 in DNA: TGTGCCAGTAGTGTTAGCGGGGGGAGCACAGATACGCAGTATTTT.

The V call is TRBV28, the J call TRBJ1-1; 11 bases align to TRBD1. The CDR3 contains 16 residues. J was trimmed by 3 bases and V by 5 bases; bases with no gene match: 8. Germline V CDR1 and CDR2: MDHEN, SYDVKM. CDR3 DNA: TGTGCCAGCAGTCGACCCGGGACAGGGGGTCACACTGAAGCTTTCTTT. Translating it yields CASSRPGTGGHTEAFF.

This chain uses TRBV11-2 with TRBJ2-1, with 10 bases aligning to TRBD1. The germline V gene has CDR1 SGHAT and CDR2 FQNNGV. V lost 4 bases and J lost 4; bases outside the gene matches: 4. This CDR3 contains 15 residues. The CDR3 here is CASSSDRGPYNEQFF. Here the CDR3 DNA reads TGTGCCAGCAGCTCCGACAGGGGGCCATACAATGAGCAGTTCTTC.

The CDR3 nucleotides read TGTGCCAGCACGACAGGGTTTGAGCAGTTCTTC. It codes for CASTTGFEQFF. The chain employs TRBV6-5 and TRBJ2-1; 7 positions agree with TRBD1. Germline-derived CDR1 and CDR2 are MNHEY and SVGAGI. The CDR3 runs 11 residues. V trimming: 7 bases; J trimming: 9 bases; junction bases outside the gene matches: 3.

The rearrangement joins TRBV18 to TRBJ2-5; D gene ambiguous. CDR1 is KGHSH and CDR2 is LQKENI in the germline V gene. The CDR3 length is 15 residues. The V and J ends lost 4 bases and 2 bases respectively, with 14 bases between them. CDR3 bases: TGTGCCAGCTCACTCCGGCATGCAGCACAAGAGACCCAGTACTTC. This translates into CASSLRHAAQETQYF.

The CDR3 bases are TGTGCCAGCAGCTTAGTGGGATCGGCTGGGGCCAACGTCCTGACTTTC. Its protein is CASSLVGSAGANVLTF. The rearrangement links TRBV7-2 to TRBJ2-6; D remains unclear. The CDR3 consists of 16 residues. From germline, CDR1 is SGHTA and CDR2 FQGNSA. The germline V and J ends were trimmed by 1 base and 2 bases, with 9 bases remaining between them.

The chain combines TRBV7-9 with TRBJ1-5, with 7 bases fitting TRBD1. The CDR3 totals 15 residues. CDR1 and CDR2 from the germline V gene are SEHNR and FQNEAQ (reference sequence). With 5 bases clipped from V and 5 bases from J, the junction kept 9 bases outside the gene matches. The CDR3 sequence is CASSRGQGGDQPQHF. The CDR3 region has the DNA TGTGCCAGCAGCAGGGGGCAGGGGGGCGATCAGCCCCAGCATTTT.

The chain joins TRBV5-8 to TRBJ2-5; 10 nucleotides match TRBD2. V was clipped by 4 bases and J by 4 bases; unmatched bases: 10. This CDR3 has 16 amino acids. The germline gives CDR1 SGHTS, CDR2 YDEGEE. CDR3 sequence (DNA): TGTGCCAGCAGCGGGGGGTGGACTAGCGGTACAGAGACCCAGTACTTC. Translated: CASSGGWTSGTETQYF.

The V call is TRBV5-6, the J call TRBJ1-1, with 10 bases fitting TRBD1. Germline V gene lookup returns CDR1 SGHDT and CDR2 YYEEEE. The CDR3 length is 15 residues. J lost 8 bases, V lost 0 bases, and 7 bases had no gene match. The CDR3 sequence: CASSLGTGGVREAFF. The CDR3 nucleotides read TGTGCCAGCAGCTTGGGGACAGGGGGAGTTAGGGAAGCTTTCTTT.

The CDR3: CASSDPSVEKTQYF. The CDR3 DNA reads as TGTGCCAGCAGTGACCCTTCTGTCGAGAAAACCCAGTACTTC. This chain connects TRBV6-4 to TRBJ2-5; D gene uncertain. Trimming left V 2 bases short and J 8 bases short, with 15 bases between. In germline, CDR1 is MRHNA, CDR2 SNTAGT. CDR3 size: 14 residues.

About this clone itself: Other DNA sequences in this specimen translate into the identical CDR3. V and J are TRBV29-1 and TRBJ2-3; possible D gene TRBD2, 6 bases. V was cut by 7 bases and J by 2 bases, with 13 bases left in between. The CDR3 length is 13 residues. The germline V gene has CDR1 SQVTM and CDR2 ANQGSEA. DNA of the CDR3: TGCAGCGGTGGGGGGAGAAACACAGATACGCAGTATTTT. Amino acid sequence: CSGGGRNTDTQYF.

The chain recombines TRBV6-5 with TRBJ1-1, with D possibly TRBD1 on 6 matching bases. V dropped 2 bases and J dropped 1 base, with 8 bases sitting between them. The CDR3 runs to 14 residues. Looked up from germline, CDR1 is MNHEY and CDR2 is SVGAGI. The CDR3 here is CASSYGGSNTEAFF. For the CDR3, the DNA is TGTGCCAGCAGTTACGGGGGCTCGAACACTGAAGCTTTCTTT.

The V call is TRBV25-1, the J call TRBJ2-7; 10 bases align to TRBD2. The CDR3 has 14 residues. The V segment lost 3 bases and the J segment 3 bases; nucleotides outside the gene matches: 2. Per the germline V gene, CDR1 is MGHDK and CDR2 is SYGVNS. The DNA of the CDR3 is TGTGCCAGCAGTGATAGCGGGAGGCACTACGAGCAGTACTTC. This codes for CASSDSGRHYEQYF.

CDR3 bases: TGTGCCAGCAGACCCAGGGAAATCTATGGCTACACCTTC. Its translation is CASRPREIYGYTF. The chain employs TRBV28 and TRBJ1-2; possibly TRBD1 for D (5 bases). V shed 6 bases and J shed 4 bases, with 12 bases lying between them. Looked up from germline, CDR1 is MDHEN and CDR2 is SYDVKM. The CDR3 has 13 amino acids.

The CDR3 is CASSQDWGNTGELFF. The CDR3 DNA follows: TGTGCCAGCAGCCAAGATTGGGGTAACACCGGGGAGCTGTTTTTT. The J gene is TRBJ2-2, the V gene TRBV14; no clear D gene. This CDR3 contains 15 residues. The germline V gene encodes CDR1 SGHDN and CDR2 FVKESK. Between the trimmed V and J ends, which lost 0 bases and 2 bases, there was a span of 7 bases.

With respect to this clone: The sample has other DNA sequences that encode this CDR3 too. V usage is TRBV15 and J usage is TRBJ1-5; perhaps TRBD1 as D (5 bases). The germline CDR1 and CDR2 sequences are LNHNV and YYDKDF (reference sequence). The V end was cut by 0 bases, the J end by 2 bases, with 5 bases between. The length of the CDR3 is 14 residues. CDR3 sequence: CATSRDRGNQPQHF. As DNA, the CDR3 is TGTGCCACCAGCAGAGACAGGGGCAATCAGCCCCAGCATTTT.